This TCR beta chain was recorded in a study of TIL therapy for anti-PD-1-resistant metastatic lung cancer. The germline V gene has CDR1 LGHNA and CDR2 YNFKEQ. The CDR3 is 15 residues long. V dropped 3 bases and J dropped 4 bases, with 12 bases sitting between them. Regarding time point: pre-treatment sample, taken before nivolumab and TIL therapy. In the case of this clone: The target antigen is unknown.

Study-wide results and caveats: The baseline peripheral repertoire was partially replaced by infused TIL clonotypes that later decayed.

Sequencing used immunoSEQ v3. Sequencing depth was 1.9 million or so read pairs for survey level, about 5-6 million for deep. Here immunoSEQ multiplex PCR was the method, and the copy in TCRdb shows in-frame clones only, minus some. The profile shows more than 45,000 clones, 73% of them singletons. The specimen was blood, collected at baseline. The chain uses TRBV4-2 and TRBJ1-4; possible D gene TRBD1, 6 bases. The TCR comes from a person between 25 and 79 years old with non-small cell lung cancer. The CDR3 sequence: CASSQFGQLNEKLFF. The CDR3 bases are TGTGCCAGCAGCCAGTTCGGACAGCTTAATGAAAAACTGTTTTTT.